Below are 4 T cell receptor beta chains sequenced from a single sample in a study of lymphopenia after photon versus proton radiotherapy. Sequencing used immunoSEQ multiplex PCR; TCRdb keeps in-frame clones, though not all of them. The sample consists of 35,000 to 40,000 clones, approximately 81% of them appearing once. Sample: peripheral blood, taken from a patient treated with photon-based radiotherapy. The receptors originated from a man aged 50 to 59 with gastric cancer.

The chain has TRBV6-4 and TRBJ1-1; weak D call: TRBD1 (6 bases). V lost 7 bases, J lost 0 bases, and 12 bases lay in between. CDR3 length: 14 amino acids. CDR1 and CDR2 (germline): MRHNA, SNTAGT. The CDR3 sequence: CASIGGRMNTEAFF. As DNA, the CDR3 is TGTGCCAGCATTGGGGGGCGGATGAACACTGAAGCTTTCTTT.

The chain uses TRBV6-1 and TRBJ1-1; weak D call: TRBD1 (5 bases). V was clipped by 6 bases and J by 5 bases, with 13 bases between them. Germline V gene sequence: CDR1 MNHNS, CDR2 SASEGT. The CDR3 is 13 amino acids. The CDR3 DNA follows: TGTGCCAGCAGGTTCAGGGAAAGGACTGAAGCTTTCTTT. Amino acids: CASRFRERTEAFF.

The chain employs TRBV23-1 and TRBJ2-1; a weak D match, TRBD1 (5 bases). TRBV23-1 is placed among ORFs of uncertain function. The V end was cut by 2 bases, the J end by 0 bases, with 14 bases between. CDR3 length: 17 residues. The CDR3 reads CASSQPPGWGSYNEQFF. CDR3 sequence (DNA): TGCGCCAGCAGTCAACCACCAGGGTGGGGCTCCTACAATGAGCAGTTCTTC.

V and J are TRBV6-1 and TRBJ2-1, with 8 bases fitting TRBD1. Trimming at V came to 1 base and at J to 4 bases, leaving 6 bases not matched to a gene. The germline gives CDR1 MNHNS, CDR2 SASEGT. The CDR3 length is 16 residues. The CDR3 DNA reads TGTGCCAGCAGTGAAGGACAGGGGAGTGTTTACAATGAGCAGTTCTTC. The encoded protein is CASSEGQGSVYNEQFF.